This passage covers 22 T cell receptor beta chains from one sample sequenced in a study of T cell responses to AZD1222 COVID-19 vaccine. Clones were read by immunoSEQ multiplex PCR, and TCRdb kept only the in-frame ones, dropping some. The table has more than 150,000 clones, 80% to 95% seen once. The sample here was peripheral blood, taken on day 0 of AZD1222 vaccination. The receptor source for this set is an adult in good health.

The gene calls are TRBV5-1 and TRBJ2-3; tentatively, D is TRBD1 (5 bases). This CDR3 spans 15 amino acids. Germline-derived CDR1 and CDR2 are SGHRS and YFSETQ. V dropped 0 bases and J dropped 4 bases, with 12 bases sitting between them. CDR3 coding DNA: TGCGCCAGCAGCTTGGCCGGTGCACAGGCAGATACGCAGTATTTT. It is translated as CASSLAGAQADTQYF.

The chain is built from TRBV9 and TRBJ2-5; 7 bases match TRBD1. The CDR3 totals 14 residues. CDR1 is SGDLS and CDR2 is YYNGEE in the germline V gene. With V trimmed by 7 bases and J by 4 bases, 10 bases remained unmatched. The CDR3: CASERQGNGETQYF. The CDR3 region has the DNA TGTGCCAGCGAGAGACAGGGAAACGGAGAGACCCAGTACTTC.

The V gene is TRBV24-1, the J gene TRBJ2-1; 9 positions match TRBD1. Germline lookup yields CDR1 KGHDR and CDR2 SFDVKD. The CDR3 totals 18 residues. V trimming: 0 bases; J trimming: 6 bases; junction bases outside the gene matches: 11. The DNA for the CDR3 is TGTGCCACCAGTGATTTGGGGCTCCGGGACAGGGAGGTCAATGAGCAGTTCTTC. The encoded protein is CATSDLGLRDREVNEQFF.

V and J are TRBV6-1 and TRBJ2-2, with a possible D match to TRBD2 (7 bases). The CDR3 length is 15 residues. The germline CDR1 and CDR2 sequences are MNHNS and SASEGT. Between the trimmed V and J ends, which lost 3 bases and 4 bases, there was a span of 12 bases. CDR3 DNA: TGTGCCAGCAGTGATGGGGCGGGGGCCACCGGGGAGCTGTTTTTT. Its protein is CASSDGAGATGELFF.

This clone appeared once. V usage is TRBV7-8 and J usage is TRBJ2-7; 12 bases line up with TRBD2. Germline CDR1 and CDR2: SGHVS and FQNEAQ. This CDR3 contains 16 residues. V dropped 5 bases and J dropped 2; count of bases not matched to a gene: 7. CDR3 protein: CASSPRTSGITYEQYF. DNA for the CDR3: TGTGCCAGCAGCCCCCGGACTAGCGGGATTACCTACGAGCAGTACTTC.

On this clone itself: At one end, the junction sequence differs from germline, possibly due to a read error. This chain joins TRBV18 and TRBJ2-5; 11 positions agree with TRBD2. There are 15 residues in the CDR3. Germline loops: CDR1 KGHSH, CDR2 LQKENI. CDR3: CASSPLAGAVETQYF. CDR3 nucleotide sequence: TGTGCCAGCTCCCCACTAGCGGGGGCAGTTGAGACCCAGTACTTC.

This chain links TRBV4-2 with TRBJ1-2; 10 positions agree with TRBD1. Germline CDR1 LGHNA, CDR2 YNFKEQ. V lost 0 bases and J lost 4; bases outside the gene matches: 14. There are 19 residues in the CDR3. The CDR3 nucleotides are TGTGCCAGCAGCCAAGAGGGGGGGGACAGGGGTACGAAATTCTATGGCTACACCTTC. This codes for CASSQEGGDRGTKFYGYTF.

The chain employs TRBV5-1 and TRBJ1-1; D uncertain. The germline V and J ends were trimmed by 4 bases and 1 base, with 11 bases remaining between them. CDR1 and CDR2 (germline): SGHRS, YFSETQ. This CDR3 region has 14 residues. This CDR3 is CASSAKLKNTEAFF. CDR3 nucleotides: TGCGCCAGCAGCGCCAAACTGAAGAACACTGAAGCTTTCTTT.

The CDR3 spells CASSTRDVAKNIQYF. CDR3 DNA sequence: TGTGCCAGTAGTACACGGGACGTTGCCAAAAACATTCAGTACTTC. J is TRBJ2-4 and V is TRBV19; tentatively, D is TRBD1 or TRBD2 (5 bases each). CDR1 is LNHDA and CDR2 is SQIVND in the germline V gene (reference sequence). V was shortened by 4 bases and J by 1 base, with 11 bases between the two germline ends. This CDR3 comprises 15 residues.

The chain has TRBV2 and TRBJ2-1; D is ambiguous. V lost 4 bases, J lost 3 bases, and 7 bases lay in between. The germline V gene has CDR1 SNHLY and CDR2 FYNNEI. This CDR3 has 13 amino acids. CDR3 sequence: CASSGGIYNEQFF. In DNA form, the CDR3 reads TGTGCCAGCAGTGGGGGAATCTACAATGAGCAGTTCTTC.

The CDR3 DNA follows: TGTGCCAGCAGCTCCGGACGGGAGACCCAGTACTTC. Its translation: CASSSGRETQYF. This chain connects TRBV28 to TRBJ2-5; no reliable D call. The CDR3 has 12 amino acids. The germline gives CDR1 MDHEN, CDR2 SYDVKM. V lost 6 bases and J lost 5, with 10 bases in between.

The chain is built from TRBV4-1 and TRBJ1-5; tentative D call: TRBD1 (5 bases). Germline lookup yields CDR1 MGHRA and CDR2 YSYEKL. This CDR3 contains 13 residues. The V gene lost 3 bases and the J gene lost 2 bases, with 5 bases spanning the gap. CDR3 protein: CASSQGGNQPQHF. CDR3 DNA: TGCGCCAGCAGCCAGGGGGGCAATCAGCCCCAGCATTTT.

The rearrangement links TRBV5-1 to TRBJ2-7; a weak D match, TRBD1 (7 bases). Germline CDR1 is SGHRS and CDR2 is YFSETQ. Trimming stripped 0 bases from V and 3 bases from J, with 10 bases between. This CDR3 is 14 amino acids long. The CDR3 coding sequence is TGCGCCAGCAGCTTGGGGCAGGGGGGCTACGAGCAGTACGTC. It yields the protein CASSLGQGGYEQYV.

This clone was counted once. The V gene is TRBV18, the J gene TRBJ2-1; no clear D. Trimming pared 6 bases from V and 8 bases from J, leaving 14 bases between. The CDR3 runs 13 residues. Germline V gene data show CDR1 as KGHSH and CDR2 as LQKENI. The CDR3 is CASSQTVGDEQFF. The CDR3 bases are TGTGCCAGCTCCCAAACAGTAGGCGATGAGCAGTTCTTC.

A single count supports this clone. CDR3 sequence reads: CASTQMVGATAGPQHF. The CDR3 coding sequence is TGTGCCAGCACCCAAATGGTAGGGGCCACCGCAGGGCCCCAGCATTTT. The chain joins TRBV28 to TRBJ1-5, with D possibly being TRBD1 (5 bases). V was cut by 7 bases and J by 9 bases, with 25 bases left in between. CDR3 size: 16 residues. CDR1 is MDHEN and CDR2 is SYDVKM in the germline V gene.

The gene calls are TRBV27 and TRBJ2-7; 10 bases are shared with TRBD2. Germline values: CDR1 MNHEY, CDR2 SMNVEV (reference sequence). This CDR3 is built from 15 residues. J gave up 2 bases and V 3 bases, and 4 bases lay outside the gene matches. CDR3 bases: TGTGCCAGCAGTTTCGAGCGGGGGGGCCCCTACGAGCAGTACTTC. It codes for CASSFERGGPYEQYF.

V and J are TRBV5-4 and TRBJ1-2; TRBD1 agrees at 9 bases. The ends lost 0 bases at V and 8 bases at J; junction bases unmatched: 8. The CDR3 is made up of 15 amino acids. Germline V gene data show CDR1 as SGHNT and CDR2 as YYREEE (reference sequence). The CDR3 sequence: CASSLVGQGIEGYTF. In nucleotides, the CDR3 is TGTGCCAGCAGCTTGGTAGGACAGGGGATCGAGGGCTACACCTTC.

The chain couples TRBV7-3 to TRBJ1-3; D gene unclear. In germline, CDR1 is SGHTA, CDR2 FQGTGA. V dropped 5 bases and J dropped 0 bases, with 5 bases sitting between them. The CDR3 totals 13 residues. The CDR3 sequence is CASSPNSGNTIYF. In DNA, the CDR3 is TGTGCCAGCAGCCCAAACTCTGGAAACACCATATATTTT.

This clone was seen a single time. V is TRBV4-3 and J is TRBJ2-3, with 8 bases lining up with TRBD2. From germline, CDR1 is LGHNA and CDR2 YSLEER. This CDR3 is built from 17 residues. The J segment lost 0 bases and the V segment lost 3 bases, leaving 8 bases of the junction unmatched. The CDR3 region has the DNA TGCGCCAGCAGCCACGCTCATAGCGGGGCTAGCACAGATACGCAGTATTTT. Amino acid sequence: CASSHAHSGASTDTQYF.

The genes are TRBV7-6 and TRBJ2-7, with 7 bases lining up with TRBD1. The CDR3 is 14 residues long. Germline lookup yields CDR1 SGHVS and CDR2 FNYEAQ. J lost 7 bases, V lost 2 bases, and 8 bases had no gene match. Here the CDR3 reads CASSLTTGSWEQYV. The CDR3 DNA reads as TGTGCCAGCAGCTTAACGACAGGGTCTTGGGAGCAGTACGTC.

The rearrangement links TRBV19 to TRBJ1-5; no definite D call. The V and J ends lost 3 bases and 2 bases respectively, with 8 bases between them. CDR3 size: 14 residues. Germline values: CDR1 LNHDA, CDR2 SQIVND (reference sequence). CDR3 in DNA: TGTGCCAGTAGTATCCTCTTGGGCAATCAGCCCCAGCATTTT. Protein: CASSILLGNQPQHF.

The V and J genes are TRBV28 and TRBJ2-2, with D uncertain. V was cut by 4 bases and J by 8 bases, with 17 bases left in between. The CDR3 totals 15 residues. Germline CDR1 is MDHEN and CDR2 is SYDVKM. DNA for the CDR3: TGTGCCAGCAGTTCGGGCCAGCTCCCGCCTGGGGAGCTGTTTTTT. It codes for CASSSGQLPPGELFF. The whole variable domain, filled in from reference TRBV28 and TRBJ2-2, reads DVKVTQSSRYLVKRTGEKVFLECVQDMDHENMFWYRQDPGLGLRLIYFSYDVKMKEKGDIPEGYSVSREKKERFSLILESASTNQTSMYLCASSSGQLPPGELFFGEGSRLTVL.